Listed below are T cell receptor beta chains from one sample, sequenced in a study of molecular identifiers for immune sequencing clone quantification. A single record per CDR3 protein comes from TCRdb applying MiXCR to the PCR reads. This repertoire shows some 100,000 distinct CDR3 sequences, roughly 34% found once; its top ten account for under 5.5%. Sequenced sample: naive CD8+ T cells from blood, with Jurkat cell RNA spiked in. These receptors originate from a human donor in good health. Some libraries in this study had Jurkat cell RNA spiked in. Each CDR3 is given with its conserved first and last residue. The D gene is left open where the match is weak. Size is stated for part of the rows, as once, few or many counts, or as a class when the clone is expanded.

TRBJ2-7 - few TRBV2 TGTGCCAGCAGTGAAGCCGGGACAAGCTCCTACGAGCAGTACTTC CASSEAGTSSYEQYF
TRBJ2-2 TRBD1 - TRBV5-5 TGTGCCAGCAGCCCCACCGGGACAGAGAACACCGGGGAGCTGTTTTTT CASSPTGTENTGELFF
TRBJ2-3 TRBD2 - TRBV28 TGTGCCAGCCCCCCCTTAAATAGCGGGAGGGCCCGCACAGATACGCAGTATTTT CASPPLNSGRARTDTQYF
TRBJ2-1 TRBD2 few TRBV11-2 TGTGCCAGCAGCTTAATTCTGAGCGGGAGGAGGAATGAGCAGTTCTTC CASSLILSGRRNEQFF
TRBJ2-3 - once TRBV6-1 TGTGCCAGCAGTGAAGACTGGGTAATAGATACGCAGTATTTT CASSEDWVIDTQYF
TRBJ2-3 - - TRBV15 TGTGCCACCAGCAGAGGGGCCGGTCTAGATACGCAGTGTTTT CATSRGAGLDTQCF
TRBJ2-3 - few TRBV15 TGTGCCACCAGCAGAGCTGCCGTTGAGGCAGATACGCAGTATTTT CATSRAAVEADTQYF
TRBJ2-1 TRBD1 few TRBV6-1 TGTGCCAGCAGTGAAGCTCAATGGACAGGGTCGTATAATGAGCAGTTCTTC CASSEAQWTGSYNEQFF
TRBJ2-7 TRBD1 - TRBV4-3 TGCGCCAGCAGCCAAGATACAGGGGGCTACGAGCAGTACTTC CASSQDTGGYEQYF
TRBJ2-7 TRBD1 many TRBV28 TGTGCCAGCAGTCTCGGACAGGGGTCCTACGAGCAGTACTTC CASSLGQGSYEQYF
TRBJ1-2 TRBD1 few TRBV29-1 TGCAGCACTTCGGGACAGGGGATGAATTATGGCTACACCTTC CSTSGQGMNYGYTF
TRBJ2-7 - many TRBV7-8 TGTGCCAGCAGCTTTTCGGTCGCCTACGAGCAGTACTTC CASSFSVAYEQYF
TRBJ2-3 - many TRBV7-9 TGTGCCAGCAGCCTAATTGGGGGACGGGCAGATACGCAGTATTTT CASSLIGGRADTQYF
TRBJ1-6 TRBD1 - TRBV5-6 TGTGCCAGCAGCGTGGGGACAGGGCGGAATTCACCCCTCCACTTT CASSVGTGRNSPLHF
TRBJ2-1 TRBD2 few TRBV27 TGTGCCAGCAGTTATCTCGGAACTAGCGCTCCCAATGAGCAGTTCTTC CASSYLGTSAPNEQFF